The 10 T cell receptor beta chains below all came from one sample that was sequenced in a study of T-cell reconstitution after alpha-beta-depleted transplantation in children. Preparing the TCRbeta library involved the use of unique molecular identifiers. TCRdb itself ran the PCR reads through MiXCR, one entry per CDR3 protein. This table holds fewer than 200,000 distinct CDR3 sequences, approximately 6.8% found once. Sample: PBMCs from the stem cell graft donor, taken from the stem cell graft. The receptors come from a human donor who donated a stem cell graft to a child with Wiskott-Aldrich syndrome.

Details on this clonotype: A read error may be the cause here, since a much bigger clone is one base away. The chain recombines TRBV7-2 with TRBJ1-6; no definite D call. Looked up from germline, CDR1 is SGHTA and CDR2 is FQGNSA. The CDR3 is 13 residues long. The CDR3 nucleotides read TGTGCCAGCAGCTTAGTGGGATACTCACCCCTCTACTTT. This translates into CASSLVGYSPLYF.

In this sample, this clonotype turned up many times. The CDR3 sequence is CAISGGRIQETQYF. The CDR3 DNA follows: TGTGCCATCAGTGGGGGGAGGATCCAAGAGACCCAGTACTTC. The V gene is TRBV10-3, the J gene TRBJ2-5, with D maybe TRBD2 (6 bases). V gave up 4 bases and J gave up 1 base, with 10 bases separating them. The CDR3 extends over 14 amino acids. Germline-derived CDR1 and CDR2 are ENHRY and SYGVKD.

V is TRBV25-1 and J is TRBJ2-5, with 7 positions matching TRBD1. The junction had 4 bases not matched to a gene; V was cut back by 8 bases and J by 4 bases. Germline V gives CDR1 MGHDK, CDR2 SYGVNS. CDR3 length: 12 residues. The CDR3 coding sequence is TGTGCCAGCTCGGACAGGCGAGAGACCCAGTACTTC. Translating gives CASSDRRETQYF. Based on the CDR3 plus reference TRBV25-1 and TRBJ2-5, the full variable domain is EADIYQTPRYLVIGTGKKITLECSQTMGHDKMYWYQQDPGMELHLIHYSYGVNSTEKGDLSSESTVSRIRTEHFPLTLESARPSHTSQYLCASSDRRETQYFGPGTRLLVL.

This clonotype has at least ten counts. The chain has TRBV6-5 and TRBJ2-3; the D call may be TRBD1 or TRBD2 (5 bases each). Looked up from germline, CDR1 is MNHEY and CDR2 is SVGAGI. V was pared by 4 bases and J by 11 bases, with 13 bases between. This CDR3 spans 12 amino acids. CDR3 residues: CASSSGTRGQYF. The CDR3 DNA sequence: TGTGCCAGCAGTTCCGGGACCCGCGGGCAGTATTTT.

This clonotype was seen repeatedly, ten times or more. DNA for the CDR3: TGTGCCAGCAGTTCCTGGAGCGGGAGCTCCTACGAGCAGTACTTC. It encodes CASSSWSGSSYEQYF. The gene calls are TRBV12-3 or TRBV12-4 and TRBJ2-7, with 8 bases identical to TRBD2. The CDR3 length is 15 residues. The V gene end was trimmed by 4 bases and the J gene end by 0 bases; junction bases not matched to a gene: 5.

In this sample, this clonotype turned up many times. This chain uses TRBV3-1 with TRBJ1-1; D not resolved. Germline V gene data show CDR1 as LGHDT and CDR2 as YNNKEL (reference sequence). CDR3 length: 14 amino acids. V was shortened by 5 bases and J by 1 base, with 11 bases between the two germline ends. CDR3 bases: TGTGCCAGCAGCTCGTATGGAGAGAACACTGAAGCTTTCTTT. Its protein product is CASSSYGENTEAFF.

In its sample, this clonotype was seen many times. This chain joins TRBV27 and TRBJ1-1; the match to TRBD1 covers 9 bases. Germline trimming cut 7 bases from V and 4 bases from J; bases unmatched to any gene: 7. In germline, CDR1 is MNHEY, CDR2 SMNVEV (reference sequence). This CDR3 spans 14 amino acids. For the CDR3, the DNA is TGTGCCAGCAATACACAGGGGGCTATCACTGAAGCTTTCTTT. Translating gives CASNTQGAITEAFF.

Concerning this clonotype: It may be a read error: a sequence one base away is much more abundant. Since the CDR3 does not end with the conserved phenylalanine or tryptophan, this likely comes from a read error. J is TRBJ2-5 and V is TRBV6-5; TRBD1 matches at 8 bases. Germline V CDR1 and CDR2: MNHEY, SVGAGI. With V trimmed by 0 bases and J by 5 bases, 5 bases remained unmatched. This CDR3 has 15 residues. The CDR3 nucleotides are TGTGCCAGCAGTTACTCACCAGGGGGCCGGGAGACCCAGTACTCC. It codes for CASSYSPGGRETQYS.

This clonotype was found many times. This rearrangement joins TRBV6-1 to TRBJ1-5; D call uncertain. V shed 0 bases and J shed 7 bases, with 10 bases lying between them. Germline CDR1 and CDR2: MNHNS and SASEGT. The CDR3 extends over 14 amino acids. CDR3 amino acids: CASSEATYRQPQHF. The DNA of the CDR3 is TGTGCCAGCAGTGAAGCTACCTACCGGCAGCCCCAGCATTTT.

This clonotype was recorded a few times. The chain carries TRBV12-3 or TRBV12-4 and TRBJ1-4, with a tentative D call TRBD1 (5 bases). The CDR3 runs 15 residues. Deletions cut 5 bases from V and 1 base from J, with 11 bases between. The CDR3 is CASSITGRTNEKLFF. DNA for the CDR3: TGTGCCAGCAGTATCACGGGACGAACTAATGAAAAACTGTTTTTT.